What follows are 12 T cell receptor beta chains derived from one specimen sequenced in a study of cytomegalovirus exposure and HLA in healthy donors. Use of 60 Vbeta and 13 Jbeta primers characterized the PCR. Sequenced by immunoSEQ multiplex PCR; TCRdb stores in-frame clones only, minus some. The data show 150,000 to 200,000 clones, 65% to 75% seen once. The sequencing input was PBMCs. These receptors originate from a girl aged 5 to 17 in good health and CMV-seronegative.

There are a few counts of this clone. This chain links TRBV19 with TRBJ2-7; possibly TRBD1 for D (6 bases). Germline V gene lookup returns CDR1 LNHDA and CDR2 SQIVND (reference sequence). With 6 bases removed from V and 0 bases from J, the gap between germline ends came to 24 bases. This CDR3 comprises 18 residues. The CDR3 sequence: CASSFMGAGTHSSYEQYF. In DNA, the CDR3 is TGTGCCAGTAGCTTCATGGGGGCCGGGACACACAGCTCCTACGAGCAGTACTTC.

The V call is TRBV2, the J call TRBJ2-3; possibly TRBD2 for D (5 bases). The CDR3 totals 15 residues. Deletions cut 1 base from V and 0 bases from J, with 8 bases between. Germline CDR1 reads SNHLY; CDR2 reads FYNNEI. The CDR3 DNA sequence: TGTGCCAGCAGTGAAGGCGGGTCTAGCACAGATACGCAGTATTTT. It specifies CASSEGGSSTDTQYF.

The J gene is TRBJ2-1, the V gene TRBV19, with 7 positions matching TRBD1. The CDR3 length is 12 residues. Germline loops: CDR1 LNHDA, CDR2 SQIVND (reference sequence). V lost 3 bases, J lost 11 bases, and 4 bases stayed unmatched. CDR3 sequence (DNA): TGTGCCAGTAGTATTGGGACAGACCAGCAGTTCTTC. It specifies CASSIGTDQQFF.

The chain recombines TRBV7-9 with TRBJ1-2; a weak D match, TRBD1 (5 bases). The CDR3 has 12 amino acids. Trimming stripped 6 bases from V and 7 bases from J, with 12 bases between. Germline values: CDR1 SEHNR, CDR2 FQNEAQ (reference sequence). CDR3 in amino acids: CASSLQEGGYTF. CDR3 in DNA: TGTGCCAGCAGTCTACAGGAGGGTGGCTACACCTTC.

The chain is built from TRBV5-4 and TRBJ2-3; D is possibly TRBD2 (6 bases). Germline loops: CDR1 SGHNT, CDR2 YYREEE (reference sequence). Trimming took 6 bases from V and 6 from J, leaving 20 bases between them. The CDR3 extends over 15 amino acids. The chain's CDR3 is CASNPPGADPDTQYF. The CDR3, as DNA: TGTGCCAGCAACCCACCGGGAGCGGATCCTGATACGCAGTATTTT.

The V call is TRBV19, the J call TRBJ1-1; 8 bases match TRBD1. CDR1 and CDR2 from the germline V gene are LNHDA and SQIVND (reference sequence). This CDR3 comprises 14 residues. The V segment lost 7 bases and the J segment 3 bases; nucleotides outside the gene matches: 7. CDR3 region: CASTNLQGDTEAFF. In DNA, the CDR3 is TGTGCCAGTACCAACTTACAGGGGGACACTGAAGCTTTCTTT.

The table lists this clone with a few counts. The chain recombines TRBV5-1 with TRBJ2-1; 8 nucleotides align to TRBD2. This CDR3 has 15 amino acids. Losses at the gene ends were 0 bases for V and 5 bases for J; bases not matched to a gene: 4. The germline V gene has CDR1 SGHRS and CDR2 YFSETQ. The CDR3 DNA follows: TGCGCCAGCAGCTTGGCCGTTAGCGGGGACAATGAGCAGTTCTTC. This encodes CASSLAVSGDNEQFF.

The CDR3 region is CARSPELACGANVLTF. The DNA of the CDR3 is TGTGCCAGAAGCCCCGAGTTAGCTTGTGGGGCCAACGTCCTGACTTTC. The rearrangement uses TRBV5-3 and TRBJ2-6; D remains unclear. TRBV5-3 is labeled an ORF, and its function is uncertain. CDR3 size: 16 residues. Trimming left V 4 bases short and J 3 bases short, with 14 bases between.

A single count supports this clone. The gene calls are TRBV5-4 and TRBJ1-2; 9 bases agree with TRBD1. This CDR3 has 13 amino acids. V trimming: 3 bases; J trimming: 3 bases; junction bases outside the gene matches: 0. The germline V gene has CDR1 SGHNT and CDR2 YYREEE (reference sequence). The CDR3 nucleotides read TGTGCCAGCAGCTGGACAGGGGACTATGGCTACACCTTC. Encoded protein: CASSWTGDYGYTF.

The chain links TRBV7-5 to TRBJ2-5; TRBD2 is the table's D call and was not checked against the DNA. TRBV7-5 is given as a pseudogene. The CDR3 spans 17 residues. DNA for the CDR3: TGTGCCAGAAGCTTCCAGAAGCGGGGGGCCGTCCAAGAGACCCAGTACTTC. Its translation: CARSFQKRGAVQETQYF.

The gene calls are TRBV7-4 and TRBJ1-4; D not certain. Trimming took off 6 bases at V and 0 bases at J, with 11 bases between the two ends. Germline CDR1 reads SGHVT; CDR2 reads SQSDAQ. This CDR3 is 15 amino acids long. The CDR3: CASSNLEATNEKLFF. The CDR3 region has the DNA TGTGCCAGCAGTAACTTAGAAGCAACTAATGAAAAACTGTTTTTT.

The sample holds a few counts of this clone. V is TRBV6-5 and J is TRBJ2-3, with D unresolved. The CDR3 extends over 15 amino acids. V gave up 7 bases and J gave up 2 bases, with 16 bases separating them. Per the germline V gene, CDR1 is MNHEY and CDR2 is SVGAGI. The CDR3 DNA reads TGTGCCAGCACCCCCTTTTTGGCGGCCACAGATACGCAGTATTTT. Protein sequence: CASTPFLAATDTQYF.